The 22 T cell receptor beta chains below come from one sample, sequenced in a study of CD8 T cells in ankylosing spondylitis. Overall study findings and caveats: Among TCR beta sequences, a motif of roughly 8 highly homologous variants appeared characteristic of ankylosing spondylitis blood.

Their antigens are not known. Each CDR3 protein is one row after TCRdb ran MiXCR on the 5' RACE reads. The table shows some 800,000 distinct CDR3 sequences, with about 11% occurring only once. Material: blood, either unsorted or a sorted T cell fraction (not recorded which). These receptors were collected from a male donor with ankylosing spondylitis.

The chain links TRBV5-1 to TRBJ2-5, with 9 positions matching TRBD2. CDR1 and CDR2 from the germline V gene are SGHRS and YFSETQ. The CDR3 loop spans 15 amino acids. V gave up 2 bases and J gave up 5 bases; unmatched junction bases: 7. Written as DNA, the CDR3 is TGCGCCAGCAGCTTTAGCGGGAGTAGGGATGAGACCCAGTACTTC. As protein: CASSFSGSRDETQYF.

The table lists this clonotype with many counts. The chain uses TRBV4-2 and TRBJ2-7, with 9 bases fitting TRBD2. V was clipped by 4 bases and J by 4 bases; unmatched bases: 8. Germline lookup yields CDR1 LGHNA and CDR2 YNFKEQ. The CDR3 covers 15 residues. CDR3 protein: CASSLIAGATYEQYF. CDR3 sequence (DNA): TGTGCCAGCAGCCTAATAGCGGGAGCGACTTACGAGCAGTACTTC.

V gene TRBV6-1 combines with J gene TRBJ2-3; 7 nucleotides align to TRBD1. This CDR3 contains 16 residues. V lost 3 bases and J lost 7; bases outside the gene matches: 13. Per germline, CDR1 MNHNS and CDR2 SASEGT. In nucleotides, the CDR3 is TGTGCCAGCAGTGAGAACAGGGGAAGAGCACAAAATACGCAGTATTTT. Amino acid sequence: CASSENRGRAQNTQYF.

CDR3 DNA: TGCGCCAGCAGCATGACAGCGGGGGGAAACACCGGGGAGCTGTTTTTT. This codes for CASSMTAGGNTGELFF. The chain is built from TRBV5-1 and TRBJ2-2, with 9 bases matching TRBD2. Per germline, CDR1 SGHRS and CDR2 YFSETQ. CDR3 length: 16 residues. Losses at the gene ends were 4 bases for V and 2 bases for J; bases not matched to a gene: 6.

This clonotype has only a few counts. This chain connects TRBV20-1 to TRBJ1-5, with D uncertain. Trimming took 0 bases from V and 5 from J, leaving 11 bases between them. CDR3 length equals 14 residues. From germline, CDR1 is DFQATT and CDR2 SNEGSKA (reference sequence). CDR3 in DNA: TGCAGTGCTAGAGATCACGGTTCTCATCAGCCCCAGCATTTT. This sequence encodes CSARDHGSHQPQHF.

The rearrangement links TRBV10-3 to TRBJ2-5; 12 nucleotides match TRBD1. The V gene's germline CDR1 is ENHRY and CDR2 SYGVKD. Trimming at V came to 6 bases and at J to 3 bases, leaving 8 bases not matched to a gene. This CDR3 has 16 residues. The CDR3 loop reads CAISPGQGASKETQYF. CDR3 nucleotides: TGTGCCATCAGCCCGGGACAGGGGGCTTCCAAAGAGACCCAGTACTTC.

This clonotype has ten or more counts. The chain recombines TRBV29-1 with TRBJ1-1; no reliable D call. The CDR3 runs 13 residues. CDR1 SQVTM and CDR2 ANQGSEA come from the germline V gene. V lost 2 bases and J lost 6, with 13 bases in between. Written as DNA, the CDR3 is TGCAGCGTTGAACAAGCCCGACGCCCTGAAGCTTTCTTT. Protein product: CSVEQARRPEAFF.

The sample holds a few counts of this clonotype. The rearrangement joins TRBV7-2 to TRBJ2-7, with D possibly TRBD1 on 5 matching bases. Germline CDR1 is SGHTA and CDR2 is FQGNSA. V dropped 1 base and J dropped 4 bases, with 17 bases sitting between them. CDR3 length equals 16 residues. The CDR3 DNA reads TGTGCCAGCAGCTTAGATGCTAGGGGTGGGAAGTACGAGCAGTACTTC. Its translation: CASSLDARGGKYEQYF.

The CDR3 sequence is CSVVQGSTDTQYF. The DNA of the CDR3 is TGCAGCGTTGTACAGGGCAGCACAGATACGCAGTATTTT. V gene TRBV29-1 combines with J gene TRBJ2-3, with D perhaps TRBD1 (6 bases). The V end lost 4 bases, the J end lost 0 bases, and 8 bases lay between the germline ends. Germline values: CDR1 SQVTM, CDR2 ANQGSEA. CDR3 size: 13 residues.

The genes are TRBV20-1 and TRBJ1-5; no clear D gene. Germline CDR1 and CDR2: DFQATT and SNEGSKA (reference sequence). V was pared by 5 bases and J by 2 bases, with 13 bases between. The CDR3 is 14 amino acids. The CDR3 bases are TGCAGTGCTTTACATCCTTTCGGCAATCAGCCCCAGCATTTT. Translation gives CSALHPFGNQPQHF.

The CDR3: CASSPRQGHYGYTF. CDR3 bases: TGTGCCAGCAGCCCACGACAGGGCCACTATGGCTACACCTTC. The chain is built from TRBV7-8 and TRBJ1-2; TRBD1 matches at 7 bases. CDR3 length: 14 residues. The germline gives CDR1 SGHVS, CDR2 FQNEAQ. J gave up 3 bases and V 5 bases, and 6 bases lay outside the gene matches.

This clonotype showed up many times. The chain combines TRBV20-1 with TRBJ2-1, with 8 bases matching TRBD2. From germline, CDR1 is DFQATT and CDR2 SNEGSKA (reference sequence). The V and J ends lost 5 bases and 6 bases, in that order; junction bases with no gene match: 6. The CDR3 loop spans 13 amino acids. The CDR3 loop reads CSAQSGGANEQFF. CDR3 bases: TGCAGTGCTCAGTCGGGGGGGGCCAATGAGCAGTTCTTC.

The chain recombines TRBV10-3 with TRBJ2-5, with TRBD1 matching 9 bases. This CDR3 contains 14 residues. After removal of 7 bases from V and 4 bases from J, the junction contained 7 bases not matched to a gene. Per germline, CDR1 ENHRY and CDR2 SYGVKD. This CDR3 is CAINGQGPGETQYF. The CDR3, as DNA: TGTGCCATCAATGGACAGGGGCCGGGAGAGACCCAGTACTTC.

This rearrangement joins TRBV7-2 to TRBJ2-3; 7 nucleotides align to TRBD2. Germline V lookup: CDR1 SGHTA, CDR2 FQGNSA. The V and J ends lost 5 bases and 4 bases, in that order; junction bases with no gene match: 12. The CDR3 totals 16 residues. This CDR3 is CASSERKTSGADTQYF. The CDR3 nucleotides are TGTGCCAGCAGCGAGCGCAAAACGAGCGGGGCAGATACGCAGTATTTT. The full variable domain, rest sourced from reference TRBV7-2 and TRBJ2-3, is GAGVSQSPSNKVTEKGKDVELRCDPISGHTALYWYRQSLGQGLEFLIYFQGNSAPDKSGLPSDRFSAERTGGSVSTLTIQRTQQEDSAVYLCASSERKTSGADTQYFGPGTRLTVL.

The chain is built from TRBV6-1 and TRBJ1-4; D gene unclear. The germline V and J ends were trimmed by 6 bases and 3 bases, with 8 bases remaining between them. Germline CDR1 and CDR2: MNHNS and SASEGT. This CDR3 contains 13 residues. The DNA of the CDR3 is TGTGCCAGCAGGGAGGCAGCTAATGAAAAACTGTTTTTT. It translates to CASREAANEKLFF.

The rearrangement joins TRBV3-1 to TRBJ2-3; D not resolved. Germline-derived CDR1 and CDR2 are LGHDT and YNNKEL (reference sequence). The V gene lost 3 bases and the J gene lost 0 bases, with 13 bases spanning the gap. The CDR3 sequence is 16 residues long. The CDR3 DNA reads TGTGCCAGCAGCCATTGGCCCTTGAGGAGCACAGATACGCAGTATTTT. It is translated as CASSHWPLRSTDTQYF.

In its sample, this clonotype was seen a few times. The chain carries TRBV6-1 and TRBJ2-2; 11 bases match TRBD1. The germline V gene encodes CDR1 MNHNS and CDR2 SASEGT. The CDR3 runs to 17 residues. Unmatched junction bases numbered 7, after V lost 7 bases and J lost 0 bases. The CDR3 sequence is CASKGTGGFANTGELFF. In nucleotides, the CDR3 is TGTGCCAGCAAGGGGACAGGGGGGTTCGCGAACACCGGGGAGCTGTTTTTT.

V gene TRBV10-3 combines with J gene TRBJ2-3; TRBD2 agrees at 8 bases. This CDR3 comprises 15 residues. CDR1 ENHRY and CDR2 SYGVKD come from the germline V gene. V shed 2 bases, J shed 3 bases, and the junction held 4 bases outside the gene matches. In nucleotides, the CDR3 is TGTGCCATCAGTGAGCGCGGCGGGGGGACAGATACGCAGTATTTT. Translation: CAISERGGGTDTQYF.

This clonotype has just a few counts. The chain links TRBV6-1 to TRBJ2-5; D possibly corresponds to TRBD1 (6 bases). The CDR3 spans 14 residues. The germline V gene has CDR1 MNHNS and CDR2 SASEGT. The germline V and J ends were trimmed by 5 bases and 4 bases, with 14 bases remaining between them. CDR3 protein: CASSRSTGRETQYF. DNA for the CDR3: TGTGCCAGCAGTAGATCGACAGGACGAGAGACCCAGTACTTC.

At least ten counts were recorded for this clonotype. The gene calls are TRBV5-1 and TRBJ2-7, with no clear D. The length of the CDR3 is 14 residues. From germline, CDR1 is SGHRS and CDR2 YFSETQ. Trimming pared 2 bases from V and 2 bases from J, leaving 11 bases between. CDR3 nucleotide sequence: TGCGCCAGCAGCTTCCCTGTTCCTCCCTACGAGCAGTACTTC. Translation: CASSFPVPPYEQYF.

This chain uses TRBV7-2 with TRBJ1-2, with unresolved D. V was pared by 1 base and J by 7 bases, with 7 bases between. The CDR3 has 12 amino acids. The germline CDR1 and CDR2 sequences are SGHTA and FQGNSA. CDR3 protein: CASSLVGPGYTF. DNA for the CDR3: TGTGCCAGCAGCTTAGTTGGTCCTGGCTACACCTTC.

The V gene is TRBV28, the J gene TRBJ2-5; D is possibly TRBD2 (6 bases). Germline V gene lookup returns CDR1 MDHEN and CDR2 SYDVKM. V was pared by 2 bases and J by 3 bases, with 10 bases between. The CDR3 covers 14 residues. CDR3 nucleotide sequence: TGTGCCAGCAGTTTAATTCGCGGGGAAGAGACCCAGTACTTC. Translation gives CASSLIRGEETQYF.